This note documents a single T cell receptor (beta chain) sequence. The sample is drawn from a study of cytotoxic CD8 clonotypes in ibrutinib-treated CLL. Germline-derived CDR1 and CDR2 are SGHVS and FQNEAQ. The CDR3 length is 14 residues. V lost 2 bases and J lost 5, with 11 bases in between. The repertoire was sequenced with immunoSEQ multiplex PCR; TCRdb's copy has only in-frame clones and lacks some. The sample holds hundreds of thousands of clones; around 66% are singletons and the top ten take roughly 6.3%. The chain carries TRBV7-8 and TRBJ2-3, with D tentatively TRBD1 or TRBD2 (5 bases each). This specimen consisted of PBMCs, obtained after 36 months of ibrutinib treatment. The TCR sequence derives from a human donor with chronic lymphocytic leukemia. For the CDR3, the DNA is TGTGCCAGCAGCTTAAGTGGGGACCGAGATACGCAGTATTTT. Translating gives CASSLSGDRDTQYF.